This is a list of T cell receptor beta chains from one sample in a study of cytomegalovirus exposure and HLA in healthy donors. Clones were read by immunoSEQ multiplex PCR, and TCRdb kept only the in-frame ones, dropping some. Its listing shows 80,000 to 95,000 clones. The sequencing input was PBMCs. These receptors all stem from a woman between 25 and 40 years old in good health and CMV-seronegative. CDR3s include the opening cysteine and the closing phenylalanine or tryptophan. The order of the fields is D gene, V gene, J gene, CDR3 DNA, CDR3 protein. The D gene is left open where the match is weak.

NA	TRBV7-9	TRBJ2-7	TGTGCCAGCAGCCTCGGGACTCCCTACGAGCAGTACTTC	CASSLGTPYEQYF
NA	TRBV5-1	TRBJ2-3	TGCGCCAGCAGCAGGGGGGGTGGCACAGATACGCAGTATTTT	CASSRGGGTDTQYF
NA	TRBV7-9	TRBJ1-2	TGTGCCAGCAGCTTAGCTTCCGCGTCTAACTATGGCTACACCTTC	CASSLASASNYGYTF
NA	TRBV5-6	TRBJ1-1	TGTGCCAGCAGCTTAGGGGCCTCTGAAGCTTTCTTT	CASSLGASEAFF
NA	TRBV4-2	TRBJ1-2	TGTGCCAGCAGCCAAGATAGGGAGGGGACCTATGGCTACACCTTC	CASSQDREGTYGYTF
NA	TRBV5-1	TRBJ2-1	TGCGCCAGCAGCTTGGTGGACAACCCTTACAATGAGCAGTTCTTC	CASSLVDNPYNEQFF
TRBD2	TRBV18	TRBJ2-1	TGTGCCAGCTCACCAACTATTATTAGCGGGGGGATCTACAATGAGCAGTTCTTC	CASSPTIISGGIYNEQFF
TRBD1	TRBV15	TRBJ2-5	TGTGCCACCAGCGGGACAGGGGAAGAGACCCAGTACTTC	CATSGTGEETQYF
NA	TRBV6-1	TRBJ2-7	TGTGCCAGCAGTGTCGGGTCCCGGCCCGACTACGAGCAGTACTTC	CASSVGSRPDYEQYF
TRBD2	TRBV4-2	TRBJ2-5	TGTGCCAGCAGCCAAGATCGCGGGAGTCAAGAGACCCAGTACTTC	CASSQDRGSQETQYF
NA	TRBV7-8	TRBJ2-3	TGTGCCAGCATCCCCCGAGCGGGTAGCGGCACAGATACGCAGTATTTT	CASIPRAGSGTDTQYF
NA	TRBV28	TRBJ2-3	TGTGCCAGCAGTCTGACTACCAGCACAGATACGCAGTATTTT	CASSLTTSTDTQYF
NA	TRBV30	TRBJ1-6	TGTGCCTGGGCGGACGGACTAAATTCACCCCTCCACTTT	CAWADGLNSPLHF
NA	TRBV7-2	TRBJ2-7	TGTGCCAGCAGCCTTGCCGCCGGACAAAATCTATACGAGCAGTACTTC	CASSLAAGQNLYEQYF
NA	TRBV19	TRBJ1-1	TGTGCCAGTAGCCCCGGACAGAACACTGAAGCTTTCTTT	CASSPGQNTEAFF
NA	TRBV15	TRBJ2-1	TGTGCCACCAGCACCCCGGGGCAGGGGCTTGGGGGAGAGCAGTTCTTC	CATSTPGQGLGGEQFF
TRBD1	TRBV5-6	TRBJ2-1	TGTGCCAGCAGCCCCGCCGGACAGGGGAACAATGAGCAGTTCTTC	CASSPAGQGNNEQFF
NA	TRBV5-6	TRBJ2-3	TGTGCCAGCAGCTTAGGGGGTACGCAGTATTTT	CASSLGGTQYF
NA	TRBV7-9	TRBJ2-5	TGTGCCAGCAGCTCTTCTGGGGGTAGCGGCAAAGAGACCCAGTACTTC	CASSSSGGSGKETQYF
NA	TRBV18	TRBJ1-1	TGTGCCAGCTCACCTGTACAGGGAGCTGAAGCTTTCTTT	CASSPVQGAEAFF
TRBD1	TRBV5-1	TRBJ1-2	TGCGCCAGCAGCGTGGGGACAGGGGTAAACTATGGCTACACCTTC	CASSVGTGVNYGYTF
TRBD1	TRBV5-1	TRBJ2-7	TGCGCCAGCAGCCCCCGGACAGGCGACTACGAGCAGTACTTC	CASSPRTGDYEQYF
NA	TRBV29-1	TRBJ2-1	TGCAGCGCGAGCGGCAGGGGCTCCTACAATGAGCAGTTCTTC	CSASGRGSYNEQFF
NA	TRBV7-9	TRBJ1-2	TGTGCCAGCAGCCCACTACAGGTTGGCAACTATGGCTACACCTTC	CASSPLQVGNYGYTF
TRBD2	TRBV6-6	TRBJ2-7	TGTGCCAGCAGTCAGACTAGCGGGAGGGCCGACGAGCAGTACTTC	CASSQTSGRADEQYF
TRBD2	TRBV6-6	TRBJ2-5	TGTGCCAGCAGTAGTGGACTAGCGGGACAAGAGACCCAGTACTTC	CASSSGLAGQETQYF
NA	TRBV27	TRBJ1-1	TGTGCCAGCAGTTACACAGGGAGCACTGAAGCTTTCTTT	CASSYTGSTEAFF
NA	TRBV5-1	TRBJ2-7	TGCGCCAGCAGCTTGGACAGGAGCGCCTACGAGCAGTACTTC	CASSLDRSAYEQYF
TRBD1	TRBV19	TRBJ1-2	TGTGCCAGTAGCCCCGTAGGGGGCCATGGCTACACCTTC	CASSPVGGHGYTF
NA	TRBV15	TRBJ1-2	TGTGCCACCAGCAGAGATGGCAGCGACTATGGCTACACCTTC	CATSRDGSDYGYTF
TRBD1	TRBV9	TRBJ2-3	TGTGCCAGCAGCGTAGCTTTAGGGGGCATAGATACGCAGTATTTT	CASSVALGGIDTQYF
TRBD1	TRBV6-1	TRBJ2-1	TGTGCCAGCCATCAAGGACAGGGGAAACACAATGAGCAGTTCTTC	CASHQGQGKHNEQFF
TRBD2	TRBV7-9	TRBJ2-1	TGTGCCAGCAGCTCCGACAGGACTAGCGGGGTCCTATTGCAGTTCTTC	CASSSDRTSGVLLQFF
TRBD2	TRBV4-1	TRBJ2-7	TGCGCCAGCAGCCAAGTAACGGGGGGATCCTACGAGCAGTACTTC	CASSQVTGGSYEQYF